These T cell receptor beta chains were read from a single sample in a study of shared clonotypes between healthy human individuals. Method: immunoSEQ multiplex PCR; TCRdb's copy keeps in-frame clones and lacks some. The table shows under 2,000,000 clones, with around 96% occurring only once. Sample: naive CD8+ T cells sorted from blood. Every receptor here comes from a man between 18 and 35 years old in good health. Each CDR3 is given with its conserved first and last residue. D genes are given only for firm matches. Clone size is stated in some rows and not others, as once, few, many or a class when expanded.

V: TRBV19
size: .
D: .
J: TRBJ1-2
CDR3: CASSIQTPRLSGGYTF
DNA: TGTGCCAGTAGTATTCAAACCCCCAGGCTTTCTGGTGGCTACACCTTC

V: TRBV7-9
size: .
D: TRBD2
J: TRBJ2-5
CDR3: CASSSELAGVQETQYF
DNA: TGTGCCAGCAGCTCCGAGTTGGCGGGGGTCCAAGAGACCCAGTACTTC

V: TRBV4-1
size: .
D: TRBD2
J: TRBJ2-7
CDR3: CASSQKYSGGSTYEQYF
DNA: TGCGCCAGCAGCCAAAAATATAGCGGGGGCTCTACCTACGAGCAGTACTTC

V: TRBV4-3
size: once
D: TRBD2
J: TRBJ2-2
CDR3: CASSQGLAGGPGELFF
DNA: TGCGCCAGCAGCCAGGGACTAGCGGGAGGTCCCGGGGAGCTGTTTTTT

V: TRBV4-1
size: .
D: TRBD2
J: TRBJ2-1
CDR3: CASSRLAGALYEQFF
DNA: TGCGCCAGCAGCCGCCTTGCGGGAGCTCTCTATGAGCAGTTCTTC

V: TRBV7-9
size: .
D: TRBD2
J: TRBJ2-7
CDR3: CASSPASGYEQYF
DNA: TGTGCCAGCAGCCCCGCTAGCGGATACGAGCAGTACTTC

V: TRBV9
size: .
D: TRBD2
J: TRBJ2-7
CDR3: CASSAGSSGGTYEQYF
DNA: TGTGCCAGCAGCGCTGGTTCTAGCGGAGGCACCTACGAGCAGTACTTC

V: TRBV7-9
size: .
D: .
J: TRBJ2-7
CDR3: CASSSGHAGIYEQYF
DNA: TGTGCCAGCAGCTCCGGACACGCGGGGATCTACGAGCAGTACTTC

V: TRBV19
size: .
D: TRBD1
J: TRBJ2-1
CDR3: CASSMWDSYNEQFF
DNA: TGTGCCAGTAGTATGTGGGACAGTTACAATGAGCAGTTCTTC

V: TRBV2
size: .
D: TRBD2
J: TRBJ2-2
CDR3: CASSATVRGYFANTGELFF
DNA: TGTGCCAGCAGCGCTACGGTGCGGGGGTATTTCGCGAACACCGGGGAGCTGTTTTTT

V: TRBV5-1
size: .
D: .
J: TRBJ2-1
CDR3: CASSLDLSDEQFF
DNA: TGCGCCAGCAGCTTGGATTTGAGTGATGAGCAGTTCTTC

V: TRBV9
size: .
D: TRBD2
J: TRBJ2-7
CDR3: CASSVGTSGYSYEQYF
DNA: TGTGCCAGCAGCGTTGGGACTAGCGGGTACTCCTACGAGCAGTACTTC

V: TRBV13
size: .
D: .
J: TRBJ2-3
CDR3: CASSLGVGLTDTQYF
DNA: TGTGCCAGCAGCTTAGGTGTGGGACTCACAGATACGCAGTATTTT

V: TRBV18
size: .
D: .
J: TRBJ2-2
CDR3: CASSPPPLTTAWSGQAGELFF
DNA: TGTGCCAGCTCACCCCCACCTCTAACGACGGCCTGGAGTGGGCAAGCCGGGGAGCTGTTTTTT

V: TRBV5-6
size: .
D: TRBD1
J: TRBJ2-7
CDR3: CASSLGGGSYEQYF
DNA: TGTGCCAGCAGCTTAGGGGGCGGCTCCTACGAGCAGTACTTC

V: TRBV29-1
size: .
D: TRBD2
J: TRBJ2-7
CDR3: CSVAFGGGPSEQYF
DNA: TGCAGCGTTGCTTTCGGGGGAGGGCCGAGCGAGCAGTACTTC

V: TRBV7-2
size: .
D: .
J: TRBJ2-1
CDR3: CASIQTPGSGDEQFF
DNA: TGTGCCAGCATCCAGACCCCAGGGTCGGGGGATGAGCAGTTCTTC

V: TRBV4-1
size: .
D: TRBD1
J: TRBJ2-7
CDR3: CASSQDRTGGREQYF
DNA: TGCGCCAGCAGCCAAGATAGGACAGGGGGCAGGGAGCAGTACTTC

V: TRBV27
size: .
D: .
J: TRBJ2-3
CDR3: CASRPTSSDTQYF
DNA: TGTGCCAGCAGACCGACTAGTTCAGATACGCAGTATTTT

V: TRBV7-6
size: .
D: .
J: TRBJ2-6
CDR3: CASSSKPPRSGANVLTF
DNA: TGTGCCAGCAGCTCTAAGCCCCCCCGCTCTGGGGCCAACGTCCTGACTTTC

V: TRBV5-6
size: .
D: .
J: TRBJ2-1
CDR3: CASSLAGRGGPNEQFF
DNA: TGTGCCAGCAGCTTGGCGGGCAGGGGAGGGCCCAATGAGCAGTTCTTC

V: TRBV7-9
size: few
D: .
J: TRBJ1-1
CDR3: CASSLAAENTEAFF
DNA: TGTGCCAGCAGCCTCGCGGCAGAGAACACTGAAGCTTTCTTT

V: TRBV27
size: .
D: .
J: TRBJ2-2
CDR3: CASSLVGGPWSGELFF
DNA: TGTGCCAGCAGTTTGGTCGGGGGTCCGTGGTCCGGGGAGCTGTTTTTT

V: TRBV11-2
size: .
D: .
J: TRBJ1-2
CDR3: CASSPHLDGYTF
DNA: TGTGCCAGCAGCCCTCACCTCGATGGCTACACCTTC

V: TRBV5-1
size: .
D: .
J: TRBJ1-2
CDR3: CASSFETGLYGYTF
DNA: TGCGCCAGCAGTTTCGAGACGGGCCTCTATGGCTACACCTTC

V: TRBV28
size: .
D: .
J: TRBJ2-3
CDR3: CASSLRGRGLSDTQYF
DNA: TGTGCCAGCAGTTTACGGGGCAGGGGACTCTCAGATACGCAGTATTTT

V: TRBV6-1
size: .
D: .
J: TRBJ2-1
CDR3: CASSEILGLPDSVF
DNA: TGTGCCAGCAGTGAAATCTTGGGTCTCCCGGACAGCGTCTTC

V: TRBV15
size: once
D: .
J: TRBJ1-4
CDR3: CATSRDSLNEKLFF
DNA: TGTGCCACCAGCAGGGACAGCCTTAATGAAAAACTGTTTTTT

V: TRBV4-1
size: .
D: .
J: TRBJ2-3
CDR3: CASSQENRQDTQYF
DNA: TGCGCCAGCAGCCAAGAAAACAGACAAGATACGCAGTATTTT

V: TRBV9
size: .
D: TRBD1
J: TRBJ1-1
CDR3: CASSVRTGSEAFF
DNA: TGTGCCAGCAGCGTGCGGACAGGGTCTGAAGCTTTCTTT

V: TRBV27
size: .
D: .
J: TRBJ2-1
CDR3: CASSLYGVSYNEQFF
DNA: TGTGCCAGCAGTTTATACGGGGTCTCCTACAATGAGCAGTTCTTC

V: TRBV10-2
size: .
D: TRBD2
J: TRBJ2-1
CDR3: CASSLLAEAGGHNEQFF
DNA: TGCGCCAGCTCACTCCTTGCCGAAGCGGGAGGCCACAATGAGCAGTTCTTC

V: TRBV4-1
size: .
D: .
J: TRBJ2-1
CDR3: CASSPPVGPSRNEQFF
DNA: TGCGCCAGCAGCCCCCCGGTGGGGCCCTCAAGGAATGAGCAGTTCTTC

V: TRBV19
size: .
D: TRBD2
J: TRBJ2-1
CDR3: CASRGDLWDEQFF
DNA: TGTGCCAGTCGGGGGGACCTATGGGATGAGCAGTTCTTC

V: TRBV27
size: .
D: .
J: TRBJ1-1
CDR3: CASSPVGAMNTEAFF
DNA: TGTGCCAGCAGTCCCGTAGGGGCGATGAACACTGAAGCTTTCTTT

V: TRBV10-3
size: once
D: .
J: TRBJ2-7
CDR3: CAIAGADEQYF
DNA: TGTGCCATCGCTGGGGCGGATGAGCAGTACTTC

V: TRBV27
size: .
D: TRBD2
J: TRBJ2-1
CDR3: CASSLWGEGKDNEQFF
DNA: TGTGCCAGCAGTTTATGGGGGGAGGGCAAGGACAATGAGCAGTTCTTC

V: TRBV5-1
size: few
D: .
J: TRBJ1-1
CDR3: CASRQGNTEAFF
DNA: TGCGCCAGCAGACAGGGGAACACTGAAGCTTTCTTT

V: TRBV4-3
size: .
D: TRBD2
J: TRBJ2-3
CDR3: CASSQDQGLAADTQYF
DNA: TGCGCCAGCAGCCAAGATCAGGGACTAGCGGCAGATACGCAGTATTTT

V: TRBV7-8
size: .
D: .
J: TRBJ2-7
CDR3: CASSLEARTEVLAYEQYF
DNA: TGTGCCAGCAGCTTAGAAGCCAGGACAGAAGTCTTAGCCTACGAGCAGTACTTC

V: TRBV9
size: .
D: .
J: TRBJ2-3
CDR3: CASSVVRGPGDTQYF
DNA: TGTGCCAGCAGCGTAGTTCGGGGGCCCGGAGATACGCAGTATTTT

V: TRBV5-6
size: .
D: .
J: TRBJ2-1
CDR3: CASSFGGSHNEQFF
DNA: TGTGCCAGCAGCTTTGGGGGGAGCCACAATGAGCAGTTCTTC

V: TRBV4-3
size: once
D: .
J: TRBJ1-4
CDR3: CASSQDGPLGQEGIEELFF
DNA: TGCGCCAGCAGCCAAGATGGCCCCCTCGGGCAGGAAGGTATTGAAGAACTGTTTTTT

V: TRBV5-6
size: .
D: TRBD2
J: TRBJ2-5
CDR3: CASSRGLAGDEETQYF
DNA: TGTGCCAGCAGCCGGGGACTAGCGGGAGACGAAGAGACCCAGTACTTC

V: TRBV6-1
size: .
D: TRBD2
J: TRBJ2-2
CDR3: CASSPGTTNTGELFF
DNA: TGTGCCAGCAGTCCCGGGACTACCAACACCGGGGAGCTGTTTTTT

V: TRBV11-2
size: once
D: TRBD1
J: TRBJ2-6
CDR3: CALGWDSPSSGANVLTF
DNA: TGTGCCCTGGGCTGGGACAGTCCGAGCTCTGGGGCCAACGTCCTGACTTTC

V: TRBV6-6
size: .
D: TRBD1
J: TRBJ1-2
CDR3: CASRIQGVGDYGYTF
DNA: TGTGCCAGCAGAATACAGGGGGTAGGCGACTATGGCTACACCTTC

V: TRBV18
size: .
D: .
J: TRBJ2-1
CDR3: CASSPPPGNEQFF
DNA: TGTGCCAGCTCACCACCCCCGGGTAATGAGCAGTTCTTC

V: TRBV20-1
size: .
D: .
J: TRBJ1-1
CDR3: CSGGRTTEAFF
DNA: TGCAGTGGGGGGCGGACCACTGAAGCTTTCTTT

V: TRBV11-3
size: once
D: .
J: TRBJ2-2
CDR3: CASSLDLGELFF
DNA: TGTGCCAGCAGCTTAGATTTGGGGGAGCTGTTTTTT

V: TRBV18
size: .
D: TRBD1
J: TRBJ2-7
CDR3: CASSPGTGGYEQYF
DNA: TGTGCCAGCTCACCAGGGACAGGAGGCTACGAGCAGTACTTC

V: TRBV6-6
size: .
D: .
J: TRBJ2-7
CDR3: CASSPSQGYEQYF
DNA: TGTGCCAGCAGTCCCTCACAGGGCTATGAGCAGTACTTC

V: TRBV28
size: .
D: .
J: TRBJ2-2
CDR3: CASHLSGSSHTGELFF
DNA: TGTGCCAGCCATCTCTCGGGGAGTTCACACACCGGGGAGCTGTTTTTT

V: TRBV6-1
size: .
D: .
J: TRBJ1-2
CDR3: CASSSWDGLNYGYTF
DNA: TGTGCCAGCAGTTCCTGGGACGGCCTAAACTATGGCTACACCTTC

V: TRBV7-9
size: once
D: .
J: TRBJ2-7
CDR3: CASSLPPDLQPSFEQYF
DNA: TGTGCCAGCAGCTTACCGCCGGACCTTCAGCCGTCTTTCGAGCAGTACTTC

V: TRBV2
size: .
D: .
J: TRBJ2-3
CDR3: CASSEVGSTDTQYF
DNA: TGTGCCAGCAGCGAGGTAGGGAGCACAGATACGCAGTATTTT

V: TRBV9
size: .
D: .
J: TRBJ1-3
CDR3: CASSLDRAIGNTIYF
DNA: TGTGCCAGCAGCTTAGACCGTGCCATCGGAAACACCATATATTTT

V: TRBV27
size: .
D: .
J: TRBJ1-5
CDR3: CASSLSETERDQPQHF
DNA: TGTGCCAGCAGTTTATCAGAGACAGAAAGGGATCAGCCCCAGCATTTT